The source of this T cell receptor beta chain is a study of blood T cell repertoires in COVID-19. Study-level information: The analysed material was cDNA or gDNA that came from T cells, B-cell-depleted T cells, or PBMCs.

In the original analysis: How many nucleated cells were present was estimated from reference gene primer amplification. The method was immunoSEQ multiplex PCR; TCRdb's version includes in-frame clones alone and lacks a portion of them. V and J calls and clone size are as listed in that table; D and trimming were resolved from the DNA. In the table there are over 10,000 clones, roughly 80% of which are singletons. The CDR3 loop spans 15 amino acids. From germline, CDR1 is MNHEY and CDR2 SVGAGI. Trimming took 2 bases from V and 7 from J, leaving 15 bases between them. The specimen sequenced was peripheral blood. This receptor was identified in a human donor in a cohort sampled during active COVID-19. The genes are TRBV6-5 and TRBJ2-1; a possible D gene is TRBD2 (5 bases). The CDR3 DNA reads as TGTGCCAGCAGTTACCCCCGGGGAGAAAGGAATGAGCAGTTCTTC. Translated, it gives CASSYPRGERNEQFF.